One and the same sample provided the 30 T cell receptor beta chains below, sequenced in a study of cytomegalovirus exposure and HLA in healthy donors listed by TCRdb under 2017. Library method: the immunoSEQ multiplex PCR assay. The multiplex PCR relied on a mix of 60 forward primers for TCR Vbeta segments and 13 reverse primers for TCR Jbeta segments. TCRdb stores this immuneACCESS table with in-frame sequences only. Part of the clones is absent; in the studies checked, under half of the shortfall reflects unresolved V genes, and no reason is known for the rest. The sample table holds over 90,000 clones, of which roughly four fifths were seen once. Roughly 9.3% of the sample lies in the top ten. Sequenced input: PBMCs. Every receptor here comes from a male donor in good health and CMV-seropositive.

CDR3 protein: CASSYHGTSDSEQYF. CDR3 sequence (DNA): TGTGCCAGCAGTTACCACGGGACTAGTGATTCCGAGCAGTACTTC. This chain joins TRBV6-5 and TRBJ2-7; 8 bases fit TRBD2. Losses at the gene ends were 2 bases for V and 6 bases for J; bases not matched to a gene: 9. The CDR3 has 15 residues. Germline CDR1 MNHEY, CDR2 SVGAGI.

This clone is a singleton in its sample. This chain joins TRBV11-2 and TRBJ1-2, with TRBD1 matching over 7 bases. The germline V gene encodes CDR1 SGHAT and CDR2 FQNNGV. The CDR3 is 15 residues long. V gave up 4 bases and J gave up 0 bases; unmatched junction bases: 5. The CDR3 loop reads CASSSNRGANYGYTF. CDR3 DNA sequence: TGTGCCAGCAGCTCTAACAGGGGAGCTAACTATGGCTACACCTTC.

The chain uses TRBV11-3 and TRBJ2-2, with TRBD2 matching 9 bases. The V and J ends lost 3 bases and 5 bases, in that order; junction bases with no gene match: 1. The CDR3 loop spans 14 amino acids. Germline CDR1 and CDR2: SGHNT and YENEEA. The CDR3 DNA follows: TGTGCCAGCAGCTTGCTAGCGGGGACCGGGGAGCTGTTTTTT. Its translation: CASSLLAGTGELFF.

This rearrangement joins TRBV28 to TRBJ1-2; tentative D call: TRBD1 (5 bases). The CDR3 consists of 16 residues. With 4 bases removed from V and 3 bases from J, the gap between germline ends came to 18 bases. Germline lookup yields CDR1 MDHEN and CDR2 SYDVKM. The CDR3 loop is CASSWIGGEIDYGYTF. The DNA of the CDR3 is TGTGCCAGCAGTTGGATCGGAGGGGAGATTGACTATGGCTACACCTTC.

A single count supports this clone. V and J are TRBV7-2 and TRBJ1-1; possible D gene TRBD1, 6 bases. V was clipped by 6 bases and J by 4 bases, with 15 bases between them. The germline gives CDR1 SGHTA, CDR2 FQGNSA. The CDR3 has 14 residues. The CDR3 DNA reads TGTGCCAGCAGACAGAACAGGGAGGGCACTGAAGCTTTCTTT. Amino acids: CASRQNREGTEAFF.

CDR3 sequence: CASTLLGGAKHYEQYF. The DNA for the CDR3 is TGTGCCAGCACTTTACTCGGAGGGGCTAAGCACTACGAGCAGTACTTC. J is TRBJ2-5 and V is TRBV7-8; D might be TRBD2 (6 bases). TRBJ2-7 matches the DNA end more closely, so the J call is doubtful. This CDR3 region has 16 residues. Germline-derived CDR1 and CDR2 are SGHVS and FQNEAQ.

The chain carries TRBV5-6 and TRBJ2-3; D is perhaps TRBD2 (5 bases). The V and J ends lost 4 bases and 5 bases respectively, with 11 bases between them. Per germline, CDR1 SGHDT and CDR2 YYEEEE. The CDR3 has 13 amino acids. CDR3 amino acids: CASSPAGVDTQYF. The CDR3 DNA reads as TGTGCCAGCAGCCCTGCCGGGGTAGATACGCAGTATTTT.

The gene calls are TRBV11-2 and TRBJ2-5; 9 bases are a match to TRBD2. V lost 1 base and J lost 3; bases outside the gene matches: 6. The germline V gene has CDR1 SGHAT and CDR2 FQNNGV. This CDR3 spans 16 amino acids. This CDR3 reads CASSLVGLAGKETQYF. The CDR3 DNA sequence: TGTGCCAGCAGCTTAGTGGGGCTAGCGGGAAAAGAGACCCAGTACTTC.

This clone has more than one count but fewer than ten. J is TRBJ2-3 and V is TRBV9; 9 bases fit TRBD2. CDR3 length: 16 amino acids. V lost 4 bases to trimming and J lost 5 bases; unmatched junction nucleotides: 11. Germline lookup yields CDR1 SGDLS and CDR2 YYNGEE. The chain's CDR3 is CASSPSLGGRGDTQYF. Here the CDR3 DNA reads TGTGCCAGCAGCCCTAGTCTGGGCGGGAGGGGAGATACGCAGTATTTT.

The chain combines TRBV2 with TRBJ2-3, with D possibly TRBD1 on 5 matching bases. Deletions cut 7 bases from V and 5 bases from J, with 10 bases between. CDR3 length: 12 residues. Germline CDR1 is SNHLY and CDR2 is FYNNEI. CDR3 sequence reads: CASKRGLDTQYF. The CDR3 DNA is TGTGCCAGCAAAAGGGGATTAGATACGCAGTATTTT.

The V call is TRBV7-8, the J call TRBJ2-5; D unclear. The assigned J gene may be wrong: the sequence end matches TRBJ2-7 better. CDR3 length: 12 amino acids. Germline CDR1 SGHVS, CDR2 FQNEAQ. This CDR3 is CASSSSGYEQYF. In DNA, the CDR3 is TGTGCCAGCAGCTCTTCAGGCTACGAGCAGTACTTC.

This chain uses TRBV18 with TRBJ2-7; D is perhaps TRBD1 (5 bases). Looked up from germline, CDR1 is KGHSH and CDR2 is LQKENI. This CDR3 has 13 residues. V was pared by 2 bases and J by 3 bases, with 8 bases between. The CDR3 here is CASSPGDSYEQYF. The CDR3, as DNA: TGTGCCAGCTCACCAGGAGACAGCTACGAGCAGTACTTC.

A word on this clone: At one of its ends the junction is not consistent with the germline gene, which may arise from a read error. The chain is built from TRBV7-9 and TRBJ1-1; 11 bases match TRBD1. The CDR3 is made up of 16 amino acids. Germline loops: CDR1 SEHNR, CDR2 FQNEAQ (reference sequence). CDR3 in DNA: TGTTCCAGCAGCCCGCGGACAGGGGGCTTTAGAGCTGAAGCTTTCTTT. Encoded protein: CSSSPRTGGFRAEAFF.

This rearrangement joins TRBV6-6 to TRBJ2-7; D might be TRBD2 (5 bases). The V gene lost 2 bases and the J gene lost 2 bases, with 10 bases spanning the gap. CDR1 and CDR2 from the germline V gene are MNHNY and SVGAGI (reference sequence). This CDR3 region has 14 residues. As DNA, the CDR3 is TGTGCCAGCAGTTACACCGGACTGGCCTACGAGCAGTACTTC. Its translation: CASSYTGLAYEQYF.

This clone was counted between two and nine times. This chain links TRBV7-9 with TRBJ2-5; 7 nucleotides line up with TRBD1. The V gene end was trimmed by 10 bases and the J gene end by 2 bases; junction bases not matched to a gene: 7. The CDR3 runs to 13 residues. The germline CDR1 and CDR2 sequences are SEHNR and FQNEAQ (reference sequence). The CDR3 reads CAIPRQGQETQYF. In nucleotides, the CDR3 is TGTGCCATCCCCCGACAGGGTCAAGAGACCCAGTACTTC. Drawing the rest from reference TRBV7-9 and TRBJ2-5, the complete variable domain is DTGVSQNPRHKITKRGQNVTFRCDPISEHNRLYWYRQTLGQGPEFLTYFQNEAQLEKSRLLSDRFSAERPKGSFSTLEIQRTEQGDSAMYLCAIPRQGQETQYFGPGTRLLVL.

The chain uses TRBV5-5 and TRBJ2-6; D call uncertain. The V end was cut by 2 bases, the J end by 0 bases, with 6 bases between. From germline, CDR1 is SGHKS and CDR2 YYEKEE (reference sequence). The CDR3 runs to 15 residues. CDR3 DNA sequence: TGTGCCAGCAGCTTCGGCGGCTCTGGGGCCAACGTCCTGACTTTC. Residues: CASSFGGSGANVLTF. The full variable domain, its missing parts supplied by reference TRBV5-5 and TRBJ2-6, is DAGVTQSPTHLIKTRGQQVTLRCSPISGHKSVSWYQQVLGQGPQFIFQYYEKEERGRGNFPDRFSARQFPNYSSELNVNALLLGDSALYLCASSFGGSGANVLTFGAGSRLTVL.

The V gene is TRBV9, the J gene TRBJ2-2; D is possibly TRBD2 (6 bases). Germline V CDR1 and CDR2: SGDLS, YYNGEE. The CDR3 consists of 15 residues. V was clipped by 2 bases and J by 2 bases, with 10 bases between them. The CDR3 region is CASSVWEVNTGELFF. For the CDR3, the DNA is TGTGCCAGCAGCGTCTGGGAGGTTAACACCGGGGAGCTGTTTTTT.

The CDR3 loop reads CASSSRVGTYNEQFF. For the CDR3, the DNA is TGTGCCAGCAGTTCCAGGGTTGGGACCTACAATGAGCAGTTCTTC. J is TRBJ2-1 and V is TRBV27, with a possible D match to TRBD1 (5 bases). Germline V gene sequence: CDR1 MNHEY, CDR2 SMNVEV (reference sequence). This CDR3 contains 15 residues. The germline V and J ends were trimmed by 4 bases and 2 bases, with 12 bases remaining between them.

The V gene is TRBV28, the J gene TRBJ1-5; no firm D call. Germline V gene sequence: CDR1 MDHEN, CDR2 SYDVKM. The CDR3 consists of 17 residues. V lost 7 bases and J lost 2, with 21 bases in between. CDR3 DNA: TGTGCCAGCACCTCCTGGGCTGGCGCGCAGGGCAATCAGCCCCAGCATTTT. Translated: CASTSWAGAQGNQPQHF.

The chain uses TRBV7-9 and TRBJ2-1; 10 bases align to TRBD2. Germline V gives CDR1 SEHNR, CDR2 FQNEAQ (reference sequence). V dropped 5 bases and J dropped 5; count of bases not matched to a gene: 18. This CDR3 comprises 19 residues. The CDR3 protein is CASSPLTQHLAGAHNEQFF. CDR3 DNA: TGTGCCAGCAGCCCCCTGACCCAACATCTAGCGGGAGCTCACAATGAGCAGTTCTTC.

The chain uses TRBV7-2 and TRBJ2-1; 11 bases match TRBD2. Germline V gene data show CDR1 as SGHTA and CDR2 as FQGNSA. V lost 5 bases, J lost 5 bases, and 17 bases stayed unmatched. The CDR3 sequence is 19 residues long. The CDR3: CASSARPRIAGGVDNEQFF. CDR3 nucleotides: TGTGCCAGCAGCGCCCGACCTCGTATAGCGGGAGGGGTGGACAATGAGCAGTTCTTC. The full variable domain, with the rest looked up from reference TRBV7-2 and TRBJ2-1, is GAGVSQSPSNKVTEKGKDVELRCDPISGHTALYWYRQSLGQGLEFLIYFQGNSAPDKSGLPSDRFSAERTGGSVSTLTIQRTQQEDSAVYLCASSARPRIAGGVDNEQFFGPGTRLTVL.

This rearrangement joins TRBV9 to TRBJ2-4, with D possibly matching TRBD2 (7 bases). The CDR3 runs 14 residues. V lost 4 bases, J lost 6 bases, and 14 bases lay in between. Germline CDR1 reads SGDLS; CDR2 reads YYNGEE. Written as DNA, the CDR3 is TGTGCCAGCAGCCCATCGGGGGGCGGAAACATTCAGTACTTC. Translation: CASSPSGGGNIQYF. Complete variable domain (other parts from reference TRBV9 and TRBJ2-4): DSGVTQTPKHLITATGQRVTLRCSPRSGDLSVYWYQQSLDQGLQFLIQYYNGEERAKGNILERFSAQQFPDLHSELNLSSLELGDSALYFCASSPSGGGNIQYFGAGTRLSVL.

The chain uses TRBV12-5 and TRBJ2-5; perhaps TRBD2 as D (6 bases). The CDR3 length is 13 residues. V lost 7 bases and J lost 2, with 11 bases in between. Germline-derived CDR1 and CDR2 are LGHNT and FRNRAP. The CDR3 DNA sequence: TGTGCTAGTGCCGCGGGACGGCAAGAGACCCAGTACTTC. It yields the protein CASAAGRQETQYF.

The V call is TRBV5-1, the J call TRBJ2-1, with 14 bases aligning to TRBD2. Germline-derived CDR1 and CDR2 are SGHRS and YFSETQ. The ends lost 0 bases at V and 3 bases at J; junction bases unmatched: 2. This CDR3 has 17 residues. The CDR3, as DNA: TGCGCCAGCAGCTTGGGACTAGCGGGAGGGAGCTACAATGAGCAGTTCTTC. This sequence encodes CASSLGLAGGSYNEQFF.

Worth noting for this clone: Relative to the germline gene, one junction end is altered; a read error may explain this. The chain carries TRBV9 and TRBJ2-2, with TRBD1 matching 7 bases. The CDR3 is made up of 17 amino acids. The V gene's germline CDR1 is SGDLS and CDR2 YYNGEE. DNA of the CDR3: TGTGCCGGCAGCGGAGGCTCCGGGACAGTCTCCACCGGGGAGCTGTTTTTT. This encodes CAGSGGSGTVSTGELFF.

The chain has TRBV19 and TRBJ2-7; TRBD2 matches at 11 bases. Germline V lookup: CDR1 LNHDA, CDR2 SQIVND (reference sequence). Losses at the gene ends were 8 bases for V and 2 bases for J; bases not matched to a gene: 8. This CDR3 contains 15 residues. The CDR3 here is CASSGSTSGTYEQYF. The CDR3 bases are TGTGCCAGTTCCGGGTCGACTAGCGGGACCTACGAGCAGTACTTC. Full variable domain (missing parts from reference TRBV19 and TRBJ2-7): DGGITQSPKYLFRKEGQNVTLSCEQNLNHDAMYWYRQDPGQGLRLIYYSQIVNDFQKGDIAEGYSVSREKKESFPLTVTSAQKNPTAFYLCASSGSTSGTYEQYFGPGTRLTVT.

DNA of the CDR3: TGTGCCAGCAACCTTTTGGGGTTACAGGGGACGGACTATGGCTACACCTTC. The encoded protein is CASNLLGLQGTDYGYTF. The chain employs TRBV2 and TRBJ1-2; 7 bases line up with TRBD1. V was clipped by 7 bases and J by 3 bases; unmatched bases: 17. Germline CDR1 and CDR2: SNHLY and FYNNEI. The length of the CDR3 is 17 residues. The variable domain in full, completed from reference TRBV2 and TRBJ1-2, reads EPEVTQTPSHQVTQMGQEVILRCVPISNHLYFYWYRQILGQKVEFLVSFYNNEISEKSEIFDDQFSVERPDGSNFTLKIRSTKLEDSAMYFCASNLLGLQGTDYGYTFGSGTRLTVV.

This chain connects TRBV5-1 to TRBJ2-3; the match to TRBD2 covers 8 bases. The CDR3 runs 17 residues. Germline V gene data show CDR1 as SGHRS and CDR2 as YFSETQ. With 4 bases clipped from V and 2 bases from J, the junction kept 12 bases outside the gene matches. The CDR3 bases are TGCGCCAGCAGCCCCGGTGTAGCTAGCGGGTACACAGATACGCAGTATTTT. Protein product: CASSPGVASGYTDTQYF.

This clone showed up just once. J is TRBJ1-6 and V is TRBV5-1, with 7 bases identical to TRBD1. After removal of 2 bases from V and 8 bases from J, the junction contained 4 bases not matched to a gene. The germline V gene encodes CDR1 SGHRS and CDR2 YFSETQ. The CDR3 consists of 14 residues. Here the CDR3 reads CASSLQGQDSPLHF. CDR3 DNA sequence: TGCGCCAGCAGCTTACAGGGGCAGGATTCACCCCTCCACTTT.

The chain is built from TRBV21-1 and TRBJ1-5. TRBV21-1 is tagged as a pseudogene. The CDR3 sequence is 18 residues long. The CDR3 loop is CASSKGRAGRSYNQPQHF. DNA of the CDR3: TGTGCCAGCAGCAAAGGGCGCGCGGGCAGGTCCTACAATCAGCCCCAGCATTTT.